This T cell receptor beta chain was recorded in a study of early T cells in non-severe SARS-CoV-2 infection. As for the study in general: Investigators sequenced bulk RNA drawn from unsorted whole blood, and chains remained unpaired.

CDR3 size: 14 residues. V was trimmed by 3 bases and J by 7 bases, leaving 13 bases between them. Germline CDR1 and CDR2: MDHEN and SYDVKM. With respect to this clonotype: Its antigen is still unknown.

Unique molecular identifiers were attached to individual cDNA molecules. TCRdb itself ran the 5' RACE reads through MiXCR, one entry per CDR3 protein. The sample holds tens of thousands of distinct CDR3 sequences, 11% seen once. Study-wide points: VDJdb matching favored anti-spike CD8 responses, missing private and CD4 specificities.

Sequencing used whole blood. The sequence was collected from an adult who was a healthcare worker with PCR-confirmed SARS-CoV-2 infection or an uninfected control (not recorded which). The chain has TRBV28 and TRBJ2-1, with a tentative D call TRBD2 (6 bases). The CDR3 sequence is CASSFGGRGNEQFF. The DNA for the CDR3 is TGTGCCAGCAGTTTCGGGGGACGTGGGAATGAGCAGTTCTTC.